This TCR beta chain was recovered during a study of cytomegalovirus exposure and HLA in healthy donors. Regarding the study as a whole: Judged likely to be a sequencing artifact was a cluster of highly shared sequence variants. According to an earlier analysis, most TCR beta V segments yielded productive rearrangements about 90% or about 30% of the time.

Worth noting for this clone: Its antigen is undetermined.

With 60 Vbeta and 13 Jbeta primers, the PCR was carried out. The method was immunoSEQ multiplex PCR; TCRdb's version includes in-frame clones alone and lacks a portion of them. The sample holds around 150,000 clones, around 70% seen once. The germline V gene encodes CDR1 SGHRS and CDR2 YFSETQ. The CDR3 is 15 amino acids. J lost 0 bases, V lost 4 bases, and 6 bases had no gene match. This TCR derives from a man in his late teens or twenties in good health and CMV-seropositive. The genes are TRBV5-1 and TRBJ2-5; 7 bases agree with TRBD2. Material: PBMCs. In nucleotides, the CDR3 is TGCGCCAGCAGCGTTAGCGGGCCTCACCAAGAGACCCAGTACTTC. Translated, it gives CASSVSGPHQETQYF.